This T cell receptor (beta chain) was obtained from a study of CD8 T cells in Susac syndrome. Trimming removed 2 bases at V and 4 bases at J, with 11 bases between. Germline assignment: CDR1 MNHEY and CDR2 SMNVEV (reference sequence). This CDR3 is 14 amino acids long. With random hexamers, reverse transcription was performed on roughly 0.5 to 1 ug of RNA. TCRdb re-analysed the immunoSEQ multiplex PCR reads in MiXCR, keeping a single row per CDR3 protein. The sample shows 200,000 to 250,000 distinct CDR3 sequences, over 90% of them seen only once. The TCR was taken from a human donor with multiple sclerosis. Source material: CD4+ T cells from PBMCs. The rearrangement links TRBV27 to TRBJ1-1; D not resolved. In DNA, the CDR3 is TGTGCCAGCAGTTTAAGGCCCGCAGGCACTGAAGCTTTCTTT. It is translated as CASSLRPAGTEAFF.